These 20 T cell receptor beta chains were sequenced from one sample in a study of cytomegalovirus exposure and HLA in healthy donors. Produced via immunoSEQ multiplex PCR; TCRdb's table is partial and in-frame only. The sample lists 260,000 or so clones, approximately 88% seen once, with roughly 1% in the top ten. Material for sequencing was PBMCs. These receptors all stem from a woman between 18 and 29 years old in good health and CMV-seronegative.

V usage is TRBV28 and J usage is TRBJ1-5, with 11 bases lining up with TRBD1. There are 18 residues in the CDR3. J was trimmed by 1 base and V by 3 bases; bases with no gene match: 8. CDR1 MDHEN and CDR2 SYDVKM come from the germline V gene. DNA of the CDR3: TGTGCCAGCAGTTTCGGGACAGGGGGTTACATAAGCAATCAGCCCCAGCATTTT. Translated: CASSFGTGGYISNQPQHF.

The CDR3 DNA sequence: TGTGCCAGCAGTTACTCAGACGGGACAACAAATCAGCCCCAGCATTTT. It translates to CASSYSDGTTNQPQHF. The genes are TRBV6-6 and TRBJ1-5; tentatively, D is TRBD1 (6 bases). Germline CDR1 reads MNHNY; CDR2 reads SVGAGI (reference sequence). V dropped 0 bases and J dropped 4 bases, with 13 bases sitting between them. This CDR3 has 16 residues.

CDR3 coding DNA: TGTGCCAGCAGCTTCACTAGCGGGAGGGTCGATGAGCAGTTCTTC. The encoded protein is CASSFTSGRVDEQFF. The V and J genes are TRBV5-4 and TRBJ2-1; 13 bases fit TRBD2. Trimming cost V 2 bases and J 8 bases; bases outside gene matches: 4. Germline V CDR1 and CDR2: SGHNT, YYREEE (reference sequence). The CDR3 consists of 15 residues.

V gene TRBV9 combines with J gene TRBJ2-3, with 11 bases aligning to TRBD1. Unmatched junction bases numbered 4, after V lost 0 bases and J lost 4 bases. Germline CDR1 reads SGDLS; CDR2 reads YYNGEE. This CDR3 is built from 16 residues. The CDR3 DNA reads TGTGCCAGCAGCGTAGTGGGACAGGGGGGCGCAGATACGCAGTATTTT. Protein product: CASSVVGQGGADTQYF. The entire variable domain, with the rest obtained from reference TRBV9 and TRBJ2-3, is as follows: DSGVTQTPKHLITATGQRVTLRCSPRSGDLSVYWYQQSLDQGLQFLIQYYNGEERAKGNILERFSAQQFPDLHSELNLSSLELGDSALYFCASSVVGQGGADTQYFGPGTRLTVL.

This chain links TRBV2 with TRBJ1-1; maybe TRBD1 (5 bases). With 2 bases removed from V and 0 bases from J, the gap between germline ends came to 19 bases. The CDR3 loop spans 18 amino acids. The germline CDR1 and CDR2 sequences are SNHLY and FYNNEI. In nucleotides, the CDR3 is TGTGCCAGCAGTGAAAGGTCTTTAAGTGGGGGGTTGAACACTGAAGCTTTCTTT. It translates to CASSERSLSGGLNTEAFF.

V is TRBV6-6 and J is TRBJ2-1; TRBD1 is a possible D gene (6 bases). Germline loops: CDR1 MNHNY, CDR2 SVGAGI (reference sequence). V lost 6 bases and J 6 bases, leaving 21 bases between the germline ends. The CDR3 is 16 amino acids. CDR3 DNA sequence: TGTGCCAGCAGACTTAGGTCAGAGGGGGTTGGCAATGAGCAGTTCTTC. It yields the protein CASRLRSEGVGNEQFF.

The chain combines TRBV9 with TRBJ1-2; 8 nucleotides align to TRBD1. The CDR3 length is 15 residues. Germline assignment: CDR1 SGDLS and CDR2 YYNGEE. Trimming at V came to 3 bases and at J to 5 bases, leaving 9 bases not matched to a gene. The CDR3 spells CASSEGTGLLYGYTF. DNA of the CDR3: TGTGCCAGCAGCGAAGGGACAGGTCTTCTTTATGGCTACACCTTC.

The chain has TRBV28 and TRBJ2-7; TRBD2 agrees at 8 bases. This CDR3 spans 16 amino acids. V trimming: 2 bases; J trimming: 1 base; junction bases outside the gene matches: 7. Germline V lookup: CDR1 MDHEN, CDR2 SYDVKM. CDR3 sequence (DNA): TGTGCCAGCAGTTTAGCGCTAGCGGGCGATTCCTACGAGCAGTACTTC. It encodes CASSLALAGDSYEQYF. The whole variable domain, filled in from reference TRBV28 and TRBJ2-7, reads DVKVTQSSRYLVKRTGEKVFLECVQDMDHENMFWYRQDPGLGLRLIYFSYDVKMKEKGDIPEGYSVSREKKERFSLILESASTNQTSMYLCASSLALAGDSYEQYFGPGTRLTVT.

The chain carries TRBV18 and TRBJ1-5; D gene unclear. Trimming took off 5 bases at V and 0 bases at J, with 8 bases between the two ends. From germline, CDR1 is KGHSH and CDR2 LQKENI. The CDR3 runs 14 residues. The CDR3 nucleotides read TGTGCCAGCTCATTCACGGGTAGCAATCAGCCCCAGCATTTT. Translated, it gives CASSFTGSNQPQHF.

The J gene is TRBJ2-1, the V gene TRBV9, with TRBD2 matching over 8 bases. V trimming: 3 bases; J trimming: 9 bases; junction bases outside the gene matches: 5. The CDR3 has 13 residues. Looked up from germline, CDR1 is SGDLS and CDR2 is YYNGEE. Here the CDR3 reads CASSAIGTSEQFF. CDR3 in DNA: TGTGCCAGCAGCGCAATTGGGACTAGTGAGCAGTTCTTC.

This chain uses TRBV2 with TRBJ1-2, with unresolved D. The CDR3 covers 12 residues. Germline CDR1 is SNHLY and CDR2 is FYNNEI. V was cut by 9 bases and J by 8 bases, with 16 bases left in between. CDR3 sequence reads: CASEGGFVGYTF. Written as DNA, the CDR3 is TGTGCCAGTGAAGGAGGGTTTGTAGGCTACACCTTC.

The rearrangement joins TRBV4-2 to TRBJ2-1; 9 bases are shared with TRBD2. CDR3 size: 15 residues. Germline lookup yields CDR1 LGHNA and CDR2 YNFKEQ. Trimming took 2 bases from V and 8 from J; bases not matched to a gene: 7. This CDR3 reads CASSQRVAGAYEQFF. CDR3 sequence (DNA): TGTGCCAGCAGCCAAAGGGTAGCGGGAGCCTATGAGCAGTTCTTC.

A few counts support this clone. At one end the junction does not follow the germline gene, possibly because of a read error. The chain carries TRBV28 and TRBJ1-4, with 8 bases aligning to TRBD1. The CDR3 contains 12 residues. The germline gives CDR1 MDHEN, CDR2 SYDVKM. For the CDR3, the DNA is TGTGCCATCAGTTCCCGGCACAGGGGGGTGTTTTTT. Protein: CAISSRHRGVFF. Full variable domain (rest looked up from reference TRBV28 and TRBJ1-4): DVKVTQSSRYLVKRTGEKVFLECVQDMDHENMFWYRQDPGLGLRLIYFSYDVKMKEKGDIPEGYSVSREKKERFSLILESASTNQTSMYLCAISSRHRGVFFGSGTQLSVL.

The genes are TRBV6-1 and TRBJ2-1, with 7 bases lining up with TRBD2. The J segment lost 16 bases and the V segment lost 3 bases, leaving 6 bases of the junction unmatched. Germline V CDR1 and CDR2: MNHNS, SASEGT. The CDR3 loop spans 11 amino acids. The DNA of the CDR3 is TGTGCCAGCAGTGAGGGAGGGAAGGGCTTCTTC. Its translation is CASSEGGKGFF.

This clone was picked up one time. The chain links TRBV4-2 to TRBJ2-7; the D gene is possibly TRBD2 (6 bases). The CDR3 covers 17 residues. The germline V gene encodes CDR1 LGHNA and CDR2 YNFKEQ. V was trimmed by 0 bases and J by 7 bases, leaving 22 bases between them. The CDR3 region has the DNA TGTGCCAGCAGCCAAGACGGTCTTGGGGCGGGATGGCGGGAGCAGTACTTC. Its translation is CASSQDGLGAGWREQYF.

This chain connects TRBV5-6 to TRBJ2-1, with 12 bases that match TRBD2. The CDR3 contains 19 residues. CDR1 is SGHDT and CDR2 is YYEEEE in the germline V gene. J gave up 8 bases and V 4 bases, and 19 bases lay outside the gene matches. CDR3 loop: CASSAYLAGGITAWDEQFF. The CDR3 DNA is TGTGCCAGCAGCGCTTATCTAGCGGGAGGGATAACAGCCTGGGATGAGCAGTTCTTC. Drawing the rest from reference TRBV5-6 and TRBJ2-1, the complete variable domain is DAGVTQSPTHLIKTRGQQVTLRCSPKSGHDTVSWYQQALGQGPQFIFQYYEEEERQRGNFPDRFSGHQFPNYSSELNVNALLLGDSALYLCASSAYLAGGITAWDEQFFGPGTRLTVL.

V usage is TRBV28 and J usage is TRBJ2-7; 8 bases align to TRBD2. V trimming: 3 bases; J trimming: 5 bases; junction bases outside the gene matches: 9. Germline CDR1 MDHEN, CDR2 SYDVKM. This CDR3 contains 15 residues. CDR3 bases: TGTGCCAGCAGTTTTGGGGGACTAGGGGACGACGAGCAGTACTTC. Protein sequence: CASSFGGLGDDEQYF.

This chain connects TRBV5-1 to TRBJ2-7; the match to TRBD2 covers 8 bases. The V gene end was trimmed by 0 bases and the J gene end by 7 bases; junction bases not matched to a gene: 18. The CDR3 is 18 residues long. Germline loops: CDR1 SGHRS, CDR2 YFSETQ. The CDR3 coding sequence is TGCGCCAGCAGCTTGGCCGAACTAGCGGCCTCGGCCGTGGGAGAGCAGTACTTC. Translated: CASSLAELAASAVGEQYF.

The chain carries TRBV28 and TRBJ2-7; 9 bases are shared with TRBD1. The ends lost 6 bases at V and 5 bases at J; junction bases unmatched: 14. CDR1 is MDHEN, CDR2 SYDVKM, per germline. The CDR3 contains 16 residues. The CDR3 DNA reads as TGTGCCAGCAGGTCAATTGGTGGACAGGGGTTCCACGAGCAGTACTTC. The encoded protein is CASRSIGGQGFHEQYF.

The CDR3 DNA follows: TGTGCCAGCAGTCAGTTGACCAAGGGGGCTACGAAATACAATGAGCAGTTCTTC. This encodes CASSQLTKGATKYNEQFF. The V and J genes are TRBV28 and TRBJ2-1; 7 nucleotides agree with TRBD1. CDR3 length: 18 residues. The ends lost 5 bases at V and 4 bases at J; junction bases unmatched: 17. The V gene's germline CDR1 is MDHEN and CDR2 SYDVKM.